This T cell receptor (beta chain) was profiled in a study of blood T cell repertoires in COVID-19. The overall study: Nucleic acid was either cDNA or gDNA, and it came from T cells, B-cell-depleted T cells, or PBMCs.

The germline gives CDR1 SGHRS, CDR2 YFSETQ. V gave up 0 bases and J gave up 6 bases, with 8 bases separating them. The CDR3 is 13 residues long. In the original analysis: Amplified reference gene primers provided the basis for estimating nucleated cell counts. Here immunoSEQ multiplex PCR was the method, and the copy in TCRdb shows in-frame clones only, minus some. V and J calls and clone size are as listed in that table; D and trimming were resolved from the DNA. The sample has more than 85,000 clones, just over 90% seen once. This chain connects TRBV5-1 to TRBJ2-3; D is possibly TRBD1 (5 bases). Sample: peripheral blood. The receptor was derived from a man aged 55 to 70 with acute or convalescent COVID-19. The CDR3 loop reads CASSLGRADTQYF. CDR3 DNA: TGCGCCAGCAGCTTGGGCAGGGCCGATACGCAGTATTTT.